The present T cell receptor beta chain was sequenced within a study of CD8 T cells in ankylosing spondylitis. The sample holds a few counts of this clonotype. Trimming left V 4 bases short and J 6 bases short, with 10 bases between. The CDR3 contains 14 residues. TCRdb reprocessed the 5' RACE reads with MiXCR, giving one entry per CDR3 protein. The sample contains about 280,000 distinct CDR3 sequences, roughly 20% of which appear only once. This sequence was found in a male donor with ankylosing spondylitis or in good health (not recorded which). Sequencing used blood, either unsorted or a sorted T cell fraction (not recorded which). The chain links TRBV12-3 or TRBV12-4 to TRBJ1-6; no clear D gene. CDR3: CASSSRRTNSPLHF. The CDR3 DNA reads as TGTGCCAGCAGTTCCCGCAGAACTAATTCACCCCTCCACTTT.